This TCR beta chain was obtained from a study of beta chain features in type 1 diabetes (dated by TCRdb to the late 2010s). Background for the entire study: No differences in mean age, gender distribution, total cell number or subset yield were found between patients and healthy donors. The study compared TCRB repertoires of sorted circulating CD4+ T cell subsets between recently diagnosed type 1 diabetes patients and matched healthy donors. Naive and central memory subsets were obtained from all 30 or so donors, but regulatory and stem cell-like memory subsets were isolated from only 8 patients and roughly eight healthy donors. Across all samples, some 99 million sorted cells were examined, and cell number per subset correlated strongly with RNA yield.

Each donor gave one peripheral blood draw, averaging roughly 0.11 L, which was collected into heparinised tubes. A BD FACSAria II was used to sort naive, central memory, regulatory and stem cell-like memory CD4+ T cells with a panel that included CD45RO, CCR7, CD25, CD127, CD95 and CD27. Purity was above 95% for every sorted population. PBMCs were isolated right away by Lymphoprep density gradient centrifugation and were stained directly, without culture. So that batch effects would be minimized, each experiment stained and sorted samples in pairs, pairing one healthy donor with one patient. A note on this clone: No antigen is known for it. No qualities accompany the bases; no much larger clone lies one base away.

All of the isolated RNA was reverse transcribed with the High Capacity cDNA Reverse Transcription Kit, so expressed TCRB transcripts were sequenced. Naive, central memory and regulatory T cell samples underwent deep immunoSEQ sequencing, averaging around 3.9 million total reads per sample. Sorted cells were lysed in RLT buffer and RNA was extracted with DNase-treated RNeasy Micro or Mini kits, depending on cell number. To prevent cross-contamination, every cell subset was processed on its own, while patient and healthy donor samples were processed together. TCRB sequences were amplified from cDNA with the immunoSEQ multiplex PCR, producing 87-bp fragments spanning the CDR3 region. Sequencing of the amplicons was done on the Illumina HiSeq platform. The source study handled its data this way. PCR bias was computationally corrected using synthetic template baselines, reads within Hamming distance 2 were collapsed, and singletons that could not be merged were discarded. Reads were aligned against IMGT so that V, D and J genes, CDR3 length and insertions or deletions at six rearrangement sites could be assigned. Within each subset, clonotype counts were normalized to sorted cell number, after which true diversity and Gini coefficients were computed with the tcR R package. The overlap coefficient, calculated on TCRB nucleotide sequences, was used to quantify repertoire sharing. The table comes from immuneACCESS by way of TCRdb, which keeps in-frame sequences with V and J called. Part of the clones is missing from these tables; in studies checked, under half for an unresolved V gene and the rest for unknown reasons. V, J and clone size reflect that table, while D and trimming were determined from the DNA. The sample profile shows 20,000 to 25,000 clones; roughly two thirds of them were found once. Together, the top ten hold 4% to 4.5% of the sample.

Summary of the overall study and its limitations: Because cDNA was sequenced instead of genomic DNA, highly expressing activated cells could be over-represented, though the groups showed no difference in activation or CD3 levels. Type 1 diabetes patients showed a moderate but significant shortening of TCRB CDR3 length in all four CD4+ subsets. Because the HLA sub-analyses included only small numbers of individuals, any influence of HLA type on TCRB rearrangement was left unresolved. Naive, central memory and regulatory TCRB repertoires appeared more similar among patients than among healthy donors. Fewer insertions and more nucleotide deletions at VDJ recombination sites were observed in patients with type 1 diabetes, implying thymic rearrangement abnormalities. Shorter templates might be favored by PCR, yet because patient and control samples were amplified and corrected together, any such skew would affect both groups equally.

Trimming accounts for 3 bases at V and 6 bases at J, while the number of junction bases matched to no gene is 9. Based on the germline V gene (reference sequence), the CDR1 and CDR2 sequences are LNHDA and SQIVND. The CDR3 holds 17 amino acids from the cysteine to the phenylalanine. The kept DNA is CDR3 alone, 51 bases in frame from the first base. The specimen was Tregs from blood. Sample cell subset or site, as interpreted from the label and publication: regulatory CD4+ T cells. This clonotype originated in a man younger than 35 with type 1 diabetes. The sequence links TRBV19 to TRBJ2-1, and 12 junctional nucleotides match TRBD2. The bases are TGTGCCAGTAGTATCCGACTAGCGGGAGTGCTACCCAATGAGCAGTTCTTC. This sequence encodes CASSIRLAGVLPNEQFF.